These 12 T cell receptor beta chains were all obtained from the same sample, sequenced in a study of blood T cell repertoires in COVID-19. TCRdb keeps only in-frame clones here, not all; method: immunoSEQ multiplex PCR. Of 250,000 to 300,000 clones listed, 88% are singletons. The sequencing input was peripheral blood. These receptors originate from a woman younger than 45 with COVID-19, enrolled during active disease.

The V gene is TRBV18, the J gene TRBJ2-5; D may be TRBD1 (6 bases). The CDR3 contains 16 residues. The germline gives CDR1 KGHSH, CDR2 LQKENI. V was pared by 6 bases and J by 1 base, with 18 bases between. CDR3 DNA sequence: TGTGCCAGCTCCCGAAGGGGGACACCATTCCAAGAGACCCAGTACTTC. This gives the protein CASSRRGTPFQETQYF.

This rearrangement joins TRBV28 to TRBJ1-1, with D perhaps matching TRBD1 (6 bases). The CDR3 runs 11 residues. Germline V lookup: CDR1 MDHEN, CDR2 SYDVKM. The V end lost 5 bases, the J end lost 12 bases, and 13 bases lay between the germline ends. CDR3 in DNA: TGTGCCAGCAGTCTACACAGGGAGTCTTTCTTT. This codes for CASSLHRESFF.

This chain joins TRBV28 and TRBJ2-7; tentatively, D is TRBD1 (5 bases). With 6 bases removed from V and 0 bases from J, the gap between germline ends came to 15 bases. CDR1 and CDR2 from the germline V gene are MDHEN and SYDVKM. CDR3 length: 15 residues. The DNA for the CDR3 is TGTGCCAGCAGCCCCCAGGGTTTTTCCTCCTACGAGCAGTACTTC. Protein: CASSPQGFSSYEQYF. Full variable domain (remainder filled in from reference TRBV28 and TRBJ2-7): DVKVTQSSRYLVKRTGEKVFLECVQDMDHENMFWYRQDPGLGLRLIYFSYDVKMKEKGDIPEGYSVSREKKERFSLILESASTNQTSMYLCASSPQGFSSYEQYFGPGTRLTVT.

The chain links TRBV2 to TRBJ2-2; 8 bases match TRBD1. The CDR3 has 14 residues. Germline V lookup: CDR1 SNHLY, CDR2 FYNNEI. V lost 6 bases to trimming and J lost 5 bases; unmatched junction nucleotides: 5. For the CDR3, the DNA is TGTGCCAGCAGACAGGGGGTAGGGACCGGGGAGCTGTTTTTT. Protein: CASRQGVGTGELFF.

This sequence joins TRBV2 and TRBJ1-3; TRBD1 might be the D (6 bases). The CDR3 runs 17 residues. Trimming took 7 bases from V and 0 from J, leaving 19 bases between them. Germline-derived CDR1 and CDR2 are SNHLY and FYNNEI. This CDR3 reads CASTRLPSRGSGNTIYF. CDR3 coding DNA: TGTGCCAGCACCCGTTTACCGAGCAGGGGCTCTGGAAACACCATATATTTT. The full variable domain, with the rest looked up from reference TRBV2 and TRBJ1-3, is EPEVTQTPSHQVTQMGQEVILRCVPISNHLYFYWYRQILGQKVEFLVSFYNNEISEKSEIFDDQFSVERPDGSNFTLKIRSTKLEDSAMYFCASTRLPSRGSGNTIYFGEGSWLTVV.

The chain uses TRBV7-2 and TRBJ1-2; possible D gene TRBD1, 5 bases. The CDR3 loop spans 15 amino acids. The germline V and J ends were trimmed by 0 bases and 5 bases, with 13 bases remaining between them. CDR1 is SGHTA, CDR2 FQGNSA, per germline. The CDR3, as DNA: TGTGCCAGCAGCTTAGCCGGGACGGAGGGGTATGGCTACACCTTC. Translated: CASSLAGTEGYGYTF.

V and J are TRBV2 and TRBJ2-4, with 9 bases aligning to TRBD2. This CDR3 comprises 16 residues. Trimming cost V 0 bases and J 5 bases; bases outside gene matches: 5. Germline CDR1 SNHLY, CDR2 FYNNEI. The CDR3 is CASSEAAGGPQNIQYF. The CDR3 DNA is TGTGCCAGCAGTGAAGCGGCGGGAGGGCCCCAAAACATTCAGTACTTC.

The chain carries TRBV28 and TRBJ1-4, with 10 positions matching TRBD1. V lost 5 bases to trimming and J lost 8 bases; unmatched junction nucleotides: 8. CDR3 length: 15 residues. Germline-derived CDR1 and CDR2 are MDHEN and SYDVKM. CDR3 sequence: CASSPTGQGREKLFF. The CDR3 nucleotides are TGTGCCAGCAGTCCCACGGGACAGGGGCGAGAAAAACTGTTTTTT.

The CDR3 here is CAISVSGTGGTGELFF. DNA for the CDR3: TGTGCCATCAGTGTTAGCGGGACAGGGGGAACCGGGGAGCTGTTTTTT. This sequence joins TRBV10-3 and TRBJ2-2; the match to TRBD1 covers 11 bases. The CDR3 contains 16 residues. V lost 4 bases and J lost 5; bases outside the gene matches: 6. Germline CDR1 and CDR2: ENHRY and SYGVKD.

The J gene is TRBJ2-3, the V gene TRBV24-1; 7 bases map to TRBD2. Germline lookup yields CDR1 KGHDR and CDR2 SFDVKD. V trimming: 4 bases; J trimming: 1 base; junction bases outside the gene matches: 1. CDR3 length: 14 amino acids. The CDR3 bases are TGTGCCACCAGTGAAGGACTAGGCACAGATACGCAGTATTTT. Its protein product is CATSEGLGTDTQYF.

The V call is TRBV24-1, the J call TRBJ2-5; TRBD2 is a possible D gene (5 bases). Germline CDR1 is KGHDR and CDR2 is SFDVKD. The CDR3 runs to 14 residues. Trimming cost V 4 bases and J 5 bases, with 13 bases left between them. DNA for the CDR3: TGTGCCACCAGTGAACCAACCGGGGTGGAGACCCAGTACTTC. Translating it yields CATSEPTGVETQYF.

As DNA, the CDR3 is TGTGCCAGTAGTAACCCGGGACTAGCGGTTCCCTACGAGCAGTACTTC. Protein sequence: CASSNPGLAVPYEQYF. The rearrangement links TRBV19 to TRBJ2-7; 11 bases align to TRBD2. The germline CDR1 and CDR2 sequences are LNHDA and SQIVND (reference sequence). Trimming took 4 bases from V and 2 from J; bases not matched to a gene: 7. The CDR3 is 16 residues long.